These T cell receptor beta chains were read from a single sample in a study of T cells in Graves' hyperthyroidism and ophthalmopathy. In TCRdb, the multiplex PCR reads were re-called with MiXCR into one record per CDR3 protein. The profile covers under 350,000 distinct CDR3 sequences, with about an eighth appearing a single time and approximately 7.8% taken by the ten largest. What was sequenced was blood. These receptors were taken from a woman aged 25-40 years with Graves' hyperthyroidism that later progressed to Graves' ophthalmopathy. CDR3s include the opening cysteine and the closing phenylalanine or tryptophan. The D gene is left open where the match is weak. The size field is filled for only some rows; it gives once, few, many or a size class.

J gene,clone size,D gene,V gene,CDR3 protein,CDR3 DNA
TRBJ2-5,many,NA,TRBV7-8,CASTEPGPVKETQYF,TGTGCCAGCACCGAGCCAGGGCCCGTGAAAGAGACCCAGTACTTC
TRBJ2-1,many,NA,TRBV28,CASSDRQGGEQFF,TGTGCCAGCAGCGATAGGCAGGGCGGTGAGCAGTTCTTC
TRBJ2-2,many,TRBD2,TRBV27,CASSLSSGGRAAGELFF,TGTGCCAGCAGTTTATCGTCTGGCGGGAGGGCCGCCGGGGAGCTGTTTTTT
TRBJ1-2,few,TRBD1,TRBV6-1,CASSPRGFYGYTF,TGTGCCAGCAGTCCCAGGGGGTTCTATGGCTACACCTTC
TRBJ1-1,many,NA,TRBV9,CASSVEEDTEAFF,TGTGCCAGCAGCGTAGAAGAGGACACTGAAGCTTTCTTT
TRBJ1-4,NA,TRBD1,TRBV11-2,CASSLMGQGSEKLFF,TGTGCCAGCAGCTTAATGGGACAGGGAAGTGAAAAACTGTTTTTT
TRBJ1-6,NA,TRBD1,TRBV19,CASGDRDSPLHF,TGTGCCAGCGGTGACAGGGACTCACCCCTCCACTTT
TRBJ2-1,many,TRBD2,TRBV18,CASSPSAGSSYNEQFF,TGTGCCAGCTCACCATCAGCGGGGAGCTCCTACAATGAGCAGTTCTTC
TRBJ2-5,many,NA,TRBV5-1,CASSLGSSGETQYF,TGCGCCAGCAGCCTCGGTTCTTCGGGAGAGACCCAGTACTTC
TRBJ1-5,many,TRBD1,TRBV4-1,CASSQEAGGAQPQHF,TGCGCCAGCAGCCAAGAGGCAGGGGGTGCTCAGCCCCAGCATTTT
TRBJ1-4,many,TRBD1,TRBV12-5,CASGLGTGGRGNEKLFF,TGTGCTAGTGGTTTGGGCACAGGGGGCCGAGGTAATGAAAAACTGTTTTTT
TRBJ2-7,NA,NA,TRBV6-1,CASSQLGIWNEQYF,TGTGCCAGCAGCCAACTAGGGATTTGGAACGAGCAGTACTTC
TRBJ2-5,NA,NA,TRBV27,CASSLIVGQETQYF,TGTGCCAGCAGTTTAATAGTAGGACAAGAGACCCAGTACTTC
TRBJ1-2,NA,NA,TRBV19,CASRVSGVREGYTF,TGTGCCAGCAGAGTTTCAGGGGTCCGAGAAGGCTACACCTTC
TRBJ2-1,NA,TRBD2,TRBV15,CATSRGIAGGFFYNEQFF,TGTGCCACCAGCAGAGGGATAGCGGGAGGCTTCTTCTACAATGAGCAGTTCTTC
TRBJ1-5,many,NA,TRBV28,CASSPGGLGNQPQHF,TGTGCCAGCAGCCCTGGAGGGTTGGGGAATCAGCCCCAGCATTTT
TRBJ2-7,many,NA,TRBV20-1,CSARVKDWSRGEQYF,TGCAGTGCTAGAGTAAAGGACTGGAGCCGGGGCGAGCAGTACTTC
TRBJ1-1,few,NA,TRBV6-1,CASEGRAGVNTEAFF,TGTGCCAGCGAGGGGAGGGCTGGGGTAAACACTGAAGCTTTCTTT
TRBJ1-2,many,NA,TRBV15,CATSRERTERGYTF,TGTGCCACCAGCAGAGAAAGGACAGAGAGGGGCTACACCTTC
TRBJ1-1,many,NA,TRBV18,CASSRLEGGSTEAFF,TGTGCCAGCTCACGACTCGAAGGGGGAAGCACTGAAGCTTTCTTT
TRBJ1-1,many,TRBD1,TRBV15,CATSPRDSRGAFF,TGTGCCACCAGCCCTCGGGACAGCCGAGGGGCTTTCTTT
TRBJ2-3,NA,NA,TRBV2,CASSVRKGGGTDTQYF,TGTGCCAGCAGTGTTCGCAAGGGGGGGGGCACAGATACGCAGTATTTT
TRBJ2-3,many,NA,TRBV6-5,CASSYRDRSTDTQYF,TGTGCCAGCAGTTACCGCGACAGGAGCACAGATACGCAGTATTTT
TRBJ2-7,many,TRBD1,TRBV30,CAWSVRTGVEQYF,TGTGCCTGGAGTGTACGGACAGGGGTCGAGCAGTACTTC
TRBJ2-7,NA,TRBD2,TRBV28,CASSLPRGLGRDEQYF,TGTGCCAGCAGTCTCCCGAGGGGACTAGGTAGGGACGAGCAGTACTTC
TRBJ1-6,many,NA,TRBV11-1,CASSLAGNNSPLHF,TGTGCCAGCAGCTTAGCAGGGAATAATTCACCCCTCCACTTT
TRBJ2-3,many,NA,TRBV6-1,CASRETLGTDTQYF,TGTGCCAGCAGAGAAACCCTGGGGACAGATACGCAGTATTTT
TRBJ2-3,NA,TRBD2,TRBV5-1,CASSLELSGGDTDTQYF,TGCGCCAGCAGCTTGGAGTTGAGCGGGGGGGATACAGATACGCAGTATTTT
TRBJ2-7,NA,TRBD1,TRBV28,CASTSRRTGDSYEQYF,TGTGCCAGCACCTCGCGCCGGACAGGAGACTCCTACGAGCAGTACTTC
TRBJ2-7,many,NA,TRBV6-2/TRBV6-3,CASSSLGSWDEQYF,TGTGCCAGCAGTTCCCTCGGGAGCTGGGACGAGCAGTACTTC
TRBJ1-2,few,TRBD1,TRBV28,CASSEPRGLGGYTF,TGTGCCAGCAGTGAGCCCAGGGGGCTGGGTGGCTACACCTTC
TRBJ2-7,NA,NA,TRBV4-1,CASRSVNPHEQYF,TGCGCCAGCAGATCCGTCAATCCCCACGAGCAGTACTTC
TRBJ2-7,many,NA,TRBV30,CAWSAGLQNPYEQYF,TGTGCCTGGAGTGCGGGTCTCCAAAATCCCTACGAGCAGTACTTC
TRBJ1-3,few,NA,TRBV4-2,CASSQVPSGNTIYF,TGTGCCAGCAGCCAAGTCCCCTCTGGAAACACCATATATTTT
TRBJ2-7,NA,NA,TRBV4-2,CASSQDGSGRSEQYF,TGTGCCAGCAGCCAAGATGGGTCAGGGCGAAGCGAGCAGTACTTC
TRBJ2-5,many,TRBD1,TRBV27,CASSLLGQGKSETQYF,TGTGCCAGCAGTCTACTCGGACAGGGGAAGTCAGAGACCCAGTACTTC
TRBJ1-2,few,TRBD1,TRBV5-8,CASNPFRDRAHGYTF,TGTGCCAGCAATCCATTCCGGGACAGGGCCCATGGCTACACCTTC
TRBJ2-1,many,NA,TRBV11-2,CASSSRVGPRSSYNEQFF,TGTGCCAGCAGCTCAAGAGTGGGTCCTCGCAGCTCCTACAATGAGCAGTTCTTC
TRBJ2-6,many,NA,TRBV6-6,CASSYRGSGANVLTF,TGTGCCAGCAGTTACAGGGGCTCTGGGGCCAACGTCCTGACTTTC
TRBJ1-3,many,TRBD1,TRBV7-2,CASSSTQGAGNTIYF,TGTGCCAGCAGCTCCACACAGGGGGCAGGAAACACCATATATTTT
TRBJ2-2,NA,TRBD1,TRBV10-3,CALRKTGSDTGELFF,TGTGCCCTTCGAAAGACAGGGTCGGACACCGGGGAGCTGTTTTTT
TRBJ2-7,many,TRBD2,TRBV20-1,CSAQQLAGAYEQYF,TGCAGTGCCCAACAGCTAGCGGGAGCTTACGAGCAGTACTTC
TRBJ2-7,few,TRBD1,TRBV9,CASSVSPRTGGLYEQYF,TGTGCCAGCAGCGTCTCGCCCCGGACAGGGGGCCTCTACGAGCAGTACTTC
TRBJ2-1,NA,NA,TRBV20-1,CSASDDFSYNEQFF,TGCAGTGCTAGTGATGACTTCTCCTACAATGAGCAGTTCTTC
TRBJ2-7,many,NA,TRBV7-9,CASSSTGEQYF,TGTGCCAGCAGCAGTACCGGGGAGCAGTACTTC